Below, one TCR beta chain is given with its context. As yet, its antigen is unknown. The V end lost 3 bases, the J end lost 5 bases, and 2 bases lay between the germline ends. The CDR3 runs 11 residues. The germline V gene encodes CDR1 SGHVS and CDR2 FNYEAQ. This record belongs to a study of T cells in localized non-small cell lung cancer. Overall study findings and caveats: Elevated circulating T cell density in blood was associated with longer overall survival. Clonality peaked in uninvolved adjacent lung rather than tumor. Median about 56 top-100 tumor clones were shared with paired adjacent lung.

Generated by immunoSEQ multiplex PCR, the TCRdb table keeps only in-frame clones and is missing some. The table shows around 94,000 clones, with approximately 90% occurring only once. The sequence came from a man between 40 and 70 years old with stage I squamous cell lung carcinoma. The sequences come from peripheral blood, collected before any cancer treatment. The J gene is TRBJ2-1, the V gene TRBV7-6; D gene uncertain. The DNA of the CDR3 is TGTGCCAGCAGCTTCAACAATGAGCAGTTCTTC. It encodes CASSFNNEQFF.